Listed below are T cell receptor beta chains from one sample, sequenced in a study of naive and memory T cell subsets. A single record per CDR3 protein comes from TCRdb applying MiXCR to the 5' RACE reads. Among more than 60,000 distinct CDR3 sequences listed, 8% were seen once. The receptors were gathered from a female donor in good health. Each CDR3 is given with its conserved first and last residue. A D gene is named only where the DNA matches it firmly. Clone size is given for some rows only: seen once, a few or many times, or a class if the clone is expanded.

V,D,J,size,DNA,CDR3
TRBV29-1,-,TRBJ1-1,-,TGCAGCGTTGAAAGGCAGTTGAACACTGAAGCTTTCTTT,CSVERQLNTEAFF
TRBV4-1,-,TRBJ1-5,many,TGCGCCAGCAGTGAAGGACAGAATAGCAATCAGCCCCAGCATTTT,CASSEGQNSNQPQHF
TRBV27,TRBD1,TRBJ2-7,few,TGTGCCAGCAGCCCTATTCGCGGGCACAGGGGGGTAATCTACGAGCAGTACTTC,CASSPIRGHRGVIYEQYF
TRBV5-5,TRBD1,TRBJ1-6,-,TGTGCCAGCTGGTCGATAAGACAGGGGAATTCACCCCTCCACTTT,CASWSIRQGNSPLHF
TRBV28,TRBD2,TRBJ2-5,few,TGTGCCAGCAGCCCTCTCACCGCGGGAGGGGGGGCCCAGTACTTC,CASSPLTAGGGAQYF
TRBV20-1,-,TRBJ2-7,many,TGCAGTGCTACAGGGGTCTCCTACGAGCAGTACTTC,CSATGVSYEQYF
TRBV15,-,TRBJ1-2,-,TGTGCCACCAGCAGAGTGGTCGGCCAGGGGTTTGGCTACACCTTC,CATSRVVGQGFGYTF
TRBV5-1,-,TRBJ1-2,many,TGCGCCAGCAGCTTGTACACAGGTGGAAGTGGCTACACCTTC,CASSLYTGGSGYTF
TRBV9,TRBD2,TRBJ2-5,once,TGTGCCAGCAGCGTAGAGAGCGGGGGGGGACAAGAGACCCAGTACTTC,CASSVESGGGQETQYF
TRBV2,-,TRBJ2-6,few,TGTGCCAGCAGTGATGAAGGGGTCGGGGCCAACGTCCTGACTTTC,CASSDEGVGANVLTF
TRBV6-5,-,TRBJ1-6,-,TGTGCCAGCAGACCCTCCGGCCAGGGGAATTCACCCCTCCACTTT,CASRPSGQGNSPLHF
TRBV3-1,-,TRBJ1-1,-,TGTGCCAGCAGCCAGAGATACACTGAAGCTTTCTTT,CASSQRYTEAFF
TRBV2,-,TRBJ1-5,-,TGTGCCAGCAGCGAGGGATGGGGGGCGCAGCCCCAGCATTTT,CASSEGWGAQPQHF
TRBV2,-,TRBJ2-1,-,TGTGCCAGCAGTGAAGACACGTACAATGAGCAGTTCTTC,CASSEDTYNEQFF
TRBV7-9,-,TRBJ1-3,many,TGTGCCAGCAGCCCCTCGCCAGGGGGAAACACCATATATTTT,CASSPSPGGNTIYF
TRBV28,-,TRBJ1-1,-,TGTGCCAGCAGGCAGACCTCGACCTTTGAAGCTTTCTTT,CASRQTSTFEAFF
TRBV13,-,TRBJ2-1,many,TGTGCCAGCAGCTTAGCGGGGGCCCATCACTATGAGCAGTTCTTC,CASSLAGAHHYEQFF